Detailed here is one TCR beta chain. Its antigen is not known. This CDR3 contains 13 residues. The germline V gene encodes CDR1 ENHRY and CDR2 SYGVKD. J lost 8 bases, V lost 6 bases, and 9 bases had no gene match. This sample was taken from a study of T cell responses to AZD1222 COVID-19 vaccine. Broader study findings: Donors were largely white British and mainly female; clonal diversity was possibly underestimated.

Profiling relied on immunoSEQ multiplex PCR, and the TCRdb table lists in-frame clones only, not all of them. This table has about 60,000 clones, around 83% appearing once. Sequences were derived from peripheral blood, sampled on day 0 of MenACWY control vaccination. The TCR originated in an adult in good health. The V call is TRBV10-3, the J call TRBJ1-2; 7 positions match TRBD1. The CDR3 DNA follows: TGTGCCATCAGCCCCGACAGGGACAGAGGCTACACCTTC. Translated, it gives CAISPDRDRGYTF.